The 6 T cell receptor beta chains in this list originate from one sample, sequenced in a study of T cell responses to AZD1222 COVID-19 vaccine. Assay used: immunoSEQ multiplex PCR; TCRdb lists only in-frame clones, some missing. The table lists about 110,000 clones, around 90% of them singletons. The sequencing used peripheral blood, collected on day 0 of AZD1222 vaccination. The receptor set was obtained from an adult in good health.

The V and J genes are TRBV18 and TRBJ2-5; D is ambiguous. Trimming removed 3 bases at V and 2 bases at J, with 7 bases between. Germline values: CDR1 KGHSH, CDR2 LQKENI. The CDR3 has 13 residues. CDR3 sequence: CASSPTTQETQYF. CDR3 bases: TGTGCCAGCTCACCTACAACGCAAGAGACCCAGTACTTC.

The chain combines TRBV5-4 with TRBJ2-5, with D tentatively TRBD2 (5 bases). Trimming took 2 bases from V and 1 from J, leaving 9 bases between them. CDR1 and CDR2 (germline): SGHNT, YYREEE (reference sequence). There are 14 residues in the CDR3. Here the CDR3 reads CASSLRSGQETQYF. CDR3 coding DNA: TGTGCCAGCAGCTTACGGAGCGGCCAAGAGACCCAGTACTTC.

The chain employs TRBV7-9 and TRBJ2-1; D could derive from TRBD1 or TRBD2 (6 bases each). Germline assignment: CDR1 SEHNR and CDR2 FQNEAQ (reference sequence). V lost 6 bases and J 7 bases, leaving 10 bases between the germline ends. The length of the CDR3 is 12 residues. CDR3 DNA sequence: TGTGCCAGCAGGATAGGGGGGAATGAGCAGTTCTTC. It codes for CASRIGGNEQFF.

The count of this clone is one. The chain employs TRBV6-5 and TRBJ2-7, with TRBD2 matching 10 bases. The CDR3 contains 16 residues. Trimming removed 0 bases from V and 5 bases from J; junction bases left unmatched: 7. Germline V gene data show CDR1 as MNHEY and CDR2 as SVGAGI. In nucleotides, the CDR3 is TGTGCCAGCAGTTACTCGACTAGCGGGCGTCTCAACGAGCAGTACTTC. Translation: CASSYSTSGRLNEQYF.

V and J are TRBV6-5 and TRBJ2-2; TRBD1 is a possible D gene (6 bases). Trimming took off 6 bases at V and 4 bases at J, with 15 bases between the two ends. The CDR3 consists of 15 residues. Germline CDR1 is MNHEY and CDR2 is SVGAGI. The CDR3 DNA reads as TGTGCCAGCAGCCGCAGGGGCGATGGCACCGGGGAGCTGTTTTTT. Translating it yields CASSRRGDGTGELFF.

This clone was counted between two and nine times. The chain links TRBV4-2 to TRBJ1-6; TRBD1 is a possible D gene (6 bases). The CDR3 loop spans 17 amino acids. V was trimmed by 4 bases and J by 6 bases, leaving 19 bases between them. The germline V gene has CDR1 LGHNA and CDR2 YNFKEQ. The chain's CDR3 is CASSPSLWTAPNSPLHF. In DNA, the CDR3 is TGTGCCAGCAGCCCATCATTATGGACAGCACCTAATTCACCCCTCCACTTT.